These T cell receptor beta chains were read from a single sample in a study of T cells in tuberculosis. The method was immunoSEQ multiplex PCR; TCRdb's version includes in-frame clones alone and lacks a portion of them. Of 20,000 to 25,000 clones in the sample, roughly nine tenths were seen once. The source material was PBMCs. All receptors derive from a donor between 10 and 35 years old with latent tuberculosis or without tuberculosis infection. CDR3s include the opening cysteine and the closing phenylalanine or tryptophan. The D gene is left open where the match is weak. Rows give clone size only sometimes, using once, few, many, or a class for an expanded clone.

TRBV23-1	-	-	TRBJ1-5	16	CASSQFHLPSNQPQHF	TGCGCCAGCAGTCAATTCCACCTACCTAGCAATCAGCCCCAGCATTTT
TRBV7-6	-	-	TRBJ1-6	13	CASSLDQNSPLHF	TGTGCCAGCAGCTTAGATCAGAATTCACCCCTCCACTTT
TRBV7-3	-	TRBD1	TRBJ2-3	16	CASSPSWDRETDTQYF	TGTGCCAGCAGCCCGTCTTGGGACAGGGAAACAGATACGCAGTATTTT
TRBV9	once	-	TRBJ2-5	12	CASSVDRETQYF	TGTGCCAGCAGCGTAGACCGGGAGACCCAGTACTTC
TRBV11-2	-	TRBD1	TRBJ1-1	16	CASSFPGQTYRTEAFF	TGTGCCAGCAGCTTCCCGGGACAGACTTATAGAACTGAAGCTTTCTTT
TRBV27	-	TRBD1	TRBJ1-1	15	CASGPGQELNTEAFF	TGTGCCAGCGGACCAGGACAGGAGCTGAACACTGAAGCTTTCTTT
TRBV4-1	-	-	TRBJ2-7	17	CASSQVSLRDNFYEQYF	TGCGCCAGCAGCCAAGTTTCCCTCCGGGACAATTTCTACGAGCAGTACTTC
TRBV21-1	-	-	TRBJ1-1	17	CASSKEDRGRMNTEAFF	TGTGCCAGCAGCAAAGAAGACAGGGGAAGGATGAACACTGAAGCTTTCTTT
TRBV5-6	-	TRBD2	TRBJ2-3	16	CASSPLAGVWTDTQYF	TGTGCCAGCAGCCCACTAGCGGGGGTATGGACAGATACGCAGTATTTT
TRBV5-1	-	-	TRBJ2-7	14	CASSLDGAGGEQYF	TGCGCCAGCAGCTTGGACGGAGCCGGTGGCGAGCAGTACTTC
TRBV10-1	few	-	TRBJ2-7	14	CASSEGGAQREQYF	TGCGCCAGCAGTGAGGGGGGGGCCCAACGTGAGCAGTACTTC
TRBV14	once	TRBD1	TRBJ1-6	16	CASSPDRGGSNSPLHF	TGTGCCAGCAGCCCCGACAGGGGAGGATCTAATTCACCCCTCCACTTT
TRBV6-5	-	-	TRBJ2-3	13	CASSYPGTDTQYF	TGTGCCAGCAGTTACCCCGGCACAGATACGCAGTATTTT
TRBV5-8	-	TRBD2	TRBJ2-3	15	CASNRGTSGTDTQYF	TGTGCCAGCAACAGGGGGACTAGCGGCACAGATACGCAGTATTTT
TRBV28	once	TRBD1	TRBJ2-1	16	CASSLPTGNGDNEQFF	TGTGCCAGCAGTTTACCGACAGGGAACGGTGACAATGAGCAGTTCTTC
TRBV6-4	-	-	TRBJ1-1	17	CASSDRFDGQPNTEAFF	TGTGCCAGCAGTGACCGGTTTGATGGGCAGCCGAACACTGAAGCTTTCTTT
TRBV27	-	-	TRBJ1-1	14	CASSSDLGNTEAFF	TGTGCCAGCAGTTCCGACTTAGGGAACACTGAAGCTTTCTTT
TRBV6-5	-	-	TRBJ1-3	15	CASSYSTGTGNTIYF	TGTGCCAGCAGTTACTCGACGGGGACTGGAAACACCATATATTTT
TRBV5-1	-	TRBD1	TRBJ2-1	15	CASSLGGTGNNEQFF	TGCGCCAGCAGCTTGGGGGGGACAGGGAACAATGAGCAGTTCTTC
TRBV14	-	-	TRBJ1-1	13	CASSQHYGTEAFF	TGTGCCAGCAGCCAACATTACGGCACTGAAGCTTTCTTT
TRBV6-5	-	-	TRBJ1-5	14	CASSPQGFNQPQHF	TGTGCCAGCAGTCCTCAGGGGTTCAATCAGCCCCAGCATTTT
TRBV6-1	-	-	TRBJ2-2	15	CASMVISGITGELFF	TGTGCCAGCATGGTGATTAGCGGAATCACCGGGGAGCTGTTTTTT
TRBV7-2	once	-	TRBJ1-6	19	CASSLASGAGFALNSPLHF	TGTGCCAGCAGCTTAGCCAGTGGGGCGGGGTTTGCCTTAAATTCACCCCTCCACTTT
TRBV7-2	-	TRBD1	TRBJ1-1	16	CASSLAHRGGWTEAFF	TGTGCCAGCAGCTTAGCGCACAGGGGGGGCTGGACTGAAGCTTTCTTT
TRBV6-1	-	TRBD2	TRBJ2-2	14	CATFRGGGDGELFF	TGTGCCACCTTCCGGGGCGGGGGTGACGGGGAGCTGTTTTTT
TRBV19	-	-	TRBJ1-3	15	CASTPGGFSGNTIYF	TGTGCCAGTACCCCGGGTGGGTTCTCTGGAAACACCATATATTTT
TRBV29-1	-	-	TRBJ1-1	12	CSVEDNSAEAFF	TGCAGCGTTGAAGACAATTCGGCTGAAGCTTTCTTT
TRBV5-1	-	-	TRBJ2-5	13	CASREGEQETQYF	TGCGCCAGCAGAGAGGGGGAACAAGAGACCCAGTACTTC
TRBV4-1	-	-	TRBJ1-5	14	CASSQRGGGQPQHF	TGCGCCAGCAGCCAGCGGGGGGGCGGTCAGCCCCAGCATTTT
TRBV12-5	-	-	TRBJ1-1	14	CASGRLALNTEAFF	TGTGCTAGTGGTAGACTGGCCCTAAACACTGAAGCTTTCTTT
TRBV4-1	-	-	TRBJ1-1	16	CASSLPGGAGYTEAFF	TGCGCCAGCAGCCTCCCTGGGGGGGCGGGATACACTGAAGCTTTCTTT
TRBV5-4	-	-	TRBJ1-2	13	CASSFRRPNGYTF	TGTGCCAGTAGCTTCCGGCGGCCGAATGGCTACACCTTC
TRBV9	-	-	TRBJ2-2	15	CASSVALGPTGELFF	TGTGCCAGCAGCGTAGCCTTGGGCCCCACCGGGGAGCTGTTTTTT
TRBV2	-	-	TRBJ1-4	14	CASRTDRNNEKLFF	TGTGCCAGCAGAACTGACAGAAATAATGAAAAACTGTTTTTT
TRBV10-3	-	TRBD1	TRBJ1-6	17	CAISGRDRGHYNSPLHF	TGTGCCATCAGTGGCAGGGACAGGGGACATTATAATTCACCCCTCCACTTT
TRBV19	-	-	TRBJ2-7	12	CASSPGGLEQYF	TGTGCCAGTAGTCCCGGAGGGCTCGAGCAGTACTTC
TRBV9	-	TRBD2	TRBJ2-1	16	CASSVGPGLARVVQFF	TGTGCCAGCAGCGTAGGACCGGGACTAGCGAGGGTTGTGCAGTTCTTC